Detailed here is one TCR beta chain. This clone's antigen is unknown. Qualities for individual bases were not recorded, and no much larger clone is one base off. The trial excluded patients who had a history of autoimmune disease or were on systemic immunosuppression. Peripheral blood for TCR sequencing was collected from all dose cohorts at baseline, on cycle 4 day 1, and on cycle 7 day 1. Samples were obtained from an open-label, multicenter, first-in-human phase I dose-escalation trial of ivuxolimab. The trial enrolled adults with locally advanced or metastatic head and neck squamous cell, hepatocellular, melanoma or renal cell carcinoma. Before TCR sequencing, CD4+ T cells and CD8+ T cells from peripheral blood were sorted into separate populations. From cysteine to phenylalanine, the CDR3 is 17 amino acids long. CDR3 DNA is the only sequence kept; it has 51 bases, read in frame from the first base. CDR1 and CDR2, looked up from the germline V gene, are SGHAT and FQNNGV. V gives up 1 base and J gives up 6 bases, and the segment between their germline ends measures 19 bases.

This sample stems from a study of OX40 agonist ivuxolimab in advanced cancers. Background for the entire study: Ivuxolimab, which targeted the costimulatory receptor OX40 (CD134), was an agonistic, fully human IgG2 monoclonal antibody. Intravenous ivuxolimab was administered to patients every 2 weeks at six dose levels: 0.01, 0.1, 0.3, 1.5, 3 and 10 mg/kg. Of the roughly 52 dose-escalation patients, hepatocellular carcinoma was present in approximately 20, melanoma in roughly 15, renal cell carcinoma in 9 and head and neck cancer in 9. In the dose-escalation cohort, roughly four fifths of patients were male, and the mean age was approximately 60 years, with a range of about 23 to 85. Patients were allowed to have had prior anti-PD-1, anti-PD-L1 or anti-CTLA-4 therapy, and around 37% of the dose-escalation patients had previously received checkpoint inhibitors. Three dose-escalation patients achieved partial responses, one with hepatocellular carcinoma and two with cutaneous melanoma. Peripheral TCRbeta sequencing aimed to test whether ivuxolimab altered TCR sequence diversity and caused clonal T-cell expansion. The paper describes the monotherapy dose-escalation part (N of about 57 patients) of the phase I trial of ivuxolimab. Study-wide findings and limitations: At doses from 0.1 to 3.0 mg/kg, clonal expansion was seen in both CD4+ and CD8+ blood T cells between baseline and week 6. Which antigens the clonally expanded peripheral T cells were specific for was not determined. In the 0.1-3.0 mg/kg groups, partial responders were among the patients with the lowest normalized peripheral clonal expansion, particularly in CD8+ T cells. Low levels of normalized T-cell clonal expansion were also seen in some patients who did not respond. After ivuxolimab, more expanded clones were found on average in CD8+ T cells than in CD4+ T cells.

Genomic DNA was isolated from the sorted cells so that the TCRbeta CDR3 region could be sequenced. TCRbeta CDR3 regions were sequenced using the immunoSEQ Assay. What TCRdb holds here is the immuneACCESS table cut down to in-frame rearrangements. Part of the clones is not present; checked against another copy, under half of the missing clones reflect an unresolved V gene, and the others are unexplained. A total of some 50,000 clones appear in this sample, 88% of them only once. The ten largest clonotypes hold 50% to 60% of the sample. The clonotype originates from an adult with an advanced solid tumor such as melanoma, head and neck, liver or kidney cancer. The input for sequencing was CD4+ or CD8+ T cells sorted from blood, taken in a trial of the OX40 agonist ivuxolimab. The chain joins TRBV11-2 to TRBJ2-1; the D gene cannot be resolved reliably. CDR3 loop: CASSLGLGGYSSNEQFF. The nucleotides read TGTGCCAGCAGCTTAGGACTCGGCGGATACTCCAGCAATGAGCAGTTCTTC.